Described below is a single T cell receptor beta chain sequence and its context. The data originate from a study of STAT5B mutations in CD4+ large granular lymphocyte leukemia. V gave up 0 bases and J gave up 9 bases, with 18 bases separating them. The CDR3 length is 17 residues. Germline V gives CDR1 ENHRY, CDR2 SYGVKD. The table came from immunoSEQ multiplex PCR; TCRdb's copy has only in-frame clones and leaves some out. The sample records about 34,000 clones, 69% being singletons. The V call is TRBV10-3, the J call TRBJ1-6, with D possibly TRBD1 on 6 matching bases. Input material: CD4+ T cells from blood buffy coats. The sequence was obtained from a human donor in good health. The CDR3 DNA reads TGTGCCATCAGTGAGTCGATCGGGCCTACGGGGGCTTCACCCCTCCACTTT. This translates into CAISESIGPTGASPLHF.